This T cell receptor beta chain derives from a study of T cell responses to AZD1222 COVID-19 vaccine. Study details: Second-dose timings of about 4 or about 12 weeks were pooled.

Notes on the study in general: Possibly, clonal diversity was underestimated; donors were largely white British and included more females. Recipients of two AZD1222 doses showed rising Spike-specific TCR breadth and depth. Targeting of unmutated variant regions was reportedly seen in nearly half of spike-specific TCRs.

As regards this clone: The antigen is unknown.

The method was immunoSEQ multiplex PCR; TCRdb's version includes in-frame clones alone and lacks a portion of them. This sample has more than 150,000 clones, with roughly 93% found just once. Sequenced here: peripheral blood, sampled on day 0 of AZD1222 vaccination. The sequence was collected from an adult in good health.

The CDR3 protein is CASSLRPARMNTEAFF. The CDR3 DNA reads as TGTGCCAGCAGTTTAAGGCCGGCGAGGATGAACACTGAAGCTTTCTTT. V usage is TRBV28 and J usage is TRBJ1-1; D gene ambiguous. The V end was cut by 2 bases, the J end by 0 bases, with 13 bases between. Germline CDR1 reads MDHEN; CDR2 reads SYDVKM. This CDR3 region has 16 residues.